This TCR beta chain was retrieved from a study of CD8 T cells in Susac syndrome. The trim removed 2 bases at V and 7 bases at J, leaving 7 bases unmatched. The germline CDR1 and CDR2 sequences are KGHSH and LQKENI. This CDR3 region has 16 residues. The authors reverse transcribed about 0.5 to 1 ug RNA with random hexamers. TCRdb used MiXCR to reprocess the immunoSEQ multiplex PCR reads, holding one entry per CDR3 protein. The sample contains about 160,000 distinct CDR3 sequences, roughly 95% of which appear only once. The V gene is TRBV18, the J gene TRBJ2-1, with 11 bases matching TRBD2. The receptor comes from a human donor with multiple sclerosis. Sequencing was carried out using CD4+ T cells from PBMCs. The CDR3 loop is CASSPVTSGMINEQFF. The DNA of the CDR3 is TGTGCCAGCTCACCAGTGACTAGCGGGATGATAAATGAGCAGTTCTTC. Full variable domain (remainder filled in from reference TRBV18 and TRBJ2-1): NAGVMQNPRHLVRRRGQEARLRCSPMKGHSHVYWYRQLPEEGLKFMVYLQKENIIDESGMPKERFSAEFPKEGPSILRIQQVVRGDSAAYFCASSPVTSGMINEQFFGPGTRLTVL.